The sequence of this T cell receptor (beta chain) was determined in a study of cytomegalovirus exposure and HLA in healthy donors (dated by TCRdb to the late 2010s). General notes on the study: An earlier analysis of 587 of the donors reported roughly 270 Gb of sequence data and roughly 110 million unique TCR beta sequences from about 200 million T cells. An early release that covered some 640 HLA-typed donors contained 300 to 350 gigabases of sequencing data and tens of millions of unique TCR sequences. The genetic ancestry cluster associated with self-reported Caucasian donors included around four fifths of the approximately 400 genotyped donors. The study aimed to test whether signatures of past pathogen exposure could be identified by cataloging public T cell receptors. The study used immunosequencing to profile the T cell repertoires of approximately 690 subjects and linked those repertoires to cytomegalovirus serostatus. Besides the first cohort of 550 to 750 subjects, a separate validation cohort made up of 95 to 150 different subjects was used. High-throughput TCR immunosequencing, statistical association of individual TCRs with disease status, and machine learning were combined to predict cytomegalovirus infection status. In a later analysis, previously published TCR beta repertoires from several hundred donors were re-analyzed and high-resolution HLA genotyping was added so that TCR occurrence patterns could be studied. In the later analysis, no new phenotypic data were used to find candidate immune exposures; instead, reliance was placed on TCR beta sequences and their occurrence across donors. An earlier analysis of 587 of the donors applied high-throughput TCR beta sequencing to assess whether each TCR beta V gene segment acted as functional or pseudogenic. Donor age, sex, ethnicity and CMV serostatus were collected together with the repertoire data. Genome-wide SNP genotypes for about 60% of the 666 donors were used in a later genetic analysis, which treated that subset as a discovery cohort. Every repertoire in the discovery cohort had been generated on one and the same sequencing platform. Class I and class II HLA loci were covered by the typing at four-digit resolution. The number of typed donors differed by locus: about 629-630 for A, B, C, DRB1 and DQB1; 500 to 550 for DQA1; around 610 for DPA1; and some 430 for DPB1. A handful of DR-DQ haplotypes were handled as single units for association and clustering because linkage in the cohort was strong. Across some 400 genotyped donors of the cohort, an average of roughly 230,000 unique TCR beta nucleotide sequences per donor were sequenced, and roughly 17% of those sequences were non-productive.

Clipping removes 8 bases from V and 5 bases from J, with 13 as the unmatched junction base count. Inclusive of the bounding cysteine and phenylalanine, the CDR3 is 16 residues long. This entry keeps only the CDR3 DNA: 48 bases, framed from base 1. From a lookup of the germline V gene (reference sequence), CDR1 and CDR2 are SEHNR and FQNEAQ. The investigation overall reported the following: A further reported finding was that TCR beta sequences accurately predicted the HLA-A and HLA-B alleles for most subjects in the first cohort. Strong co-occurrence of HLA alleles, especially DR and DQ, made assigning TCR associations to individual alleles difficult. Broadly in line with IMGT annotations, most TCR beta V segments showed up in productive rearrangements about 90% or about 30% of the time in an earlier analysis of several hundred of the donors. In vitro tests confirmed that a few of the cytomegalovirus-associated TCR beta chains recognize cytomegalovirus antigens. In a later genetic analysis, fewer N-insertions in productive TCRs were reported among donors in an Asian-associated ancestry cluster than the approximately 710-donor mean. Compared with equally common non-associated chains, HLA-associated TCR beta chains in a later analysis were more clonally expanded and had lower generation probabilities. In a later analysis, the rate of TCR association differed among HLA loci, with DRB1 alleles having the most associated TCRs and HLA-C alleles having the fewest. The study listed 150 to 200 TCR beta chains as associated with cytomegalovirus. In a later analysis, most CMV-associated TCR beta chains were found to appear HLA-restricted, with HLA associations seemingly driven largely by CMV exposure. The earlier analysis of approximately 540 of the donors excluded roughly 17 rarely observed V segments, including chromosome 9 orphons, because counts were too low. Some IMGT-functional V segments, including TRBV6-2 and TRBV6-3, could not be told apart with the 87-base-pair reads, so those segments were excluded. Sequencing depth was assumed to be roughly uniform across donors in the presence/absence analyses, though that assumption may not hold. A later genetic analysis associated a missense DCLRE1C variant with V-gene and J-gene trimming of TCR beta chains, and an independent cohort replicated the association. Only TCR beta chains were sequenced in this cohort, and the absence of alpha or paired-chain data limited detectable features. In a later analysis, over 15,000 TCR beta sequences were associated with specific HLA alleles at a false discovery rate of 0.05. The classifier was reported to diagnose cytomegalovirus status with high specificity and sensitivity in both the original cohort and the validation cohort. A group of highly shared sequence variants was considered likely to be a technical artifact of the sequencing pipeline. Linkage disequilibrium might explain the correlated functional status among segregating V segments, but an unknown experimental factor could not be excluded. It was suggested by the authors that the approach could potentially be generalized to other disease states and immunological phenotypes. Across donors, most TCR sequences were observed very rarely, whereas some public TCRs were present in many individuals. Immune exposure information for the cohort was limited to CMV serostatus. Because some donors lacked HLA typing at each locus, the association tests relied only on the typed subset. Several of the top co-occurrence clusters appeared to be linked to parvovirus B19, influenza, CMV and Epstein-Barr virus, according to a later analysis.

In regard to this clone: Its antigen is still unknown. Per-base quality was not reported, and no clone a single base away is much larger than it.

The cohort comprised some 730 healthy bone marrow donors. All cohort members were sampled while nominally healthy, although unrecorded immune exposures were likely present. The donor was CMV seropositive and was included in the group of 270 or so seropositive cohort members. A peripheral blood sample was collected from each donor, and TCR beta sequencing was performed on peripheral blood mononuclear cells. The Qiagen DNeasy Blood Extraction Kit was used to extract genomic DNA from the blood cell samples. Receptors were amplified or captured by the immunoSEQ multiplex PCR assay. For the multiplex PCR, a mixture combining 60 forward primers for TCR Vbeta segments and 13 reverse primers for TCR Jbeta segments was used. The CDR3 region of rearranged TCR beta genes was amplified from genomic DNA with a multiplex PCR assay. Amplified TCR beta libraries were sequenced as 87-base-pair reads on the Illumina HiSeq System. The authors' pipeline ran thus. In a later analysis, some 80 million unique TCR beta chains were counted across the roughly 670 repertoires, and around 10 million of these chains were shared by at least two donors. Raw reads were error-corrected and collapsed into unique sequences with a nearest-neighbor algorithm that merged closely related sequences to remove PCR and sequencing errors. To assign V, D and J gene segments, CDR3 sequences were aligned to IMGT reference sequences. For a sequence to be retained, at least a six-nucleotide match to both a V gene segment and a J gene segment was required. A rearrangement counted as productive if the CDR3 had no stop codons and remained in frame with V and J, and every other rearrangement counted as non-productive. Following IMGT convention, CDR3 was defined as the stretch from the second conserved V-encoded cysteine to the conserved J-encoded phenylalanine. In an earlier analysis of roughly 610 of the donors, sequences lacking an unambiguous match to a single V gene segment were excluded. In an earlier analysis of 450 to 700 of the donors, V segments were called functional above 56.7% productive rearrangements and were called segregating when the between-donor standard deviation exceeded 5%. To diagnose cytomegalovirus status from the catalog of TCR beta chain sequences, a statistical classification framework was built. In a later analysis, V and J genes were assigned by comparing TCR nucleotide sequences against IMGT/GENE-DB human TR gene sequences. A later analysis assigned CDR3 sequences and most-parsimonious VDJ recombination scenarios with the TCRdist pipeline. A later analysis defined each TCR beta chain by its CDR3 amino acid sequence plus V-gene family, and excluded reads lacking a unique V-gene family. A later analysis removed over 500 highly shared, low-generation-probability nucleotide sequences to deal with suspected cross-contamination and a sequencing artifact. In a later analysis, a clonal expansion index for each public chain was calculated from normalized within-repertoire ranks of inferred template counts. Generation probabilities in a later analysis came from a VDJ recombination model fitted to out-of-frame rearrangements, and those results were checked against IGoR. In a later analysis, TCR-TCR, TCR-HLA and TCR-CMV co-occurrence was scored with hypergeometric tests, and a repertoire-size bias correction was applied to TCR pairs. In a later analysis, false discovery rates were estimated by permuting HLA or CMV assignments 20 times. A later analysis grouped co-occurring TCRs with DBSCAN, adding TCRdist sequence similarity when clustering within HLA-allele-positive subsets. Repertoires with fewer than 30,000 or more than 120,000 public chains were left out of co-occurrence clustering, as were a handful of repertoires with anomalous nucleotide sharing. TCRdb carries this immuneACCESS record with in-frame sequences only. Its versions omit some clonotypes, under half of them owing to an unresolved V gene in the studies checked, with the rest unexplained. The DNA gave D and trimming, while V, J and clone size come from that table. The sample profile shows over 100,000 clones; about 80% of them were found once. The ten largest clones take up 7.7% of the sample.

The sequence was obtained from a woman in her forties or fifties in good health and CMV-seropositive. Sequencing used PBMCs. Recombination joined TRBV7-9 with TRBJ2-1; 9 bases in between match TRBD2. CDR3 region: CASSPARAGGDNEQFF. The nucleotides read TGTGCCAGCTCCCCCGCGCGGGCGGGAGGGGACAATGAGCAGTTCTTC.